The clone carrying this TCR beta chain was seen a handful of times. The antigen remains unidentified. The record originates from a study of cytomegalovirus exposure and HLA in healthy donors. The overall study: In terms of ancestry, the Caucasian-associated cluster contained about four fifths of the 300 to 400 genotyped donors.

The PCR ran on 60 Vbeta and 13 Jbeta primers. TCRdb's copy holds only in-frame clones and misses some; the assay was immunoSEQ multiplex PCR. The table has more than 95,000 clones, 13% to 15% seen once; the top ten hold 0.8% to 0.95%. General observations from the study: In a later analysis, most CMV-associated TCR beta chains appeared HLA-restricted. A later analysis found common viral pathogens apparently linked to several of the most significant clusters.

The TCR originated in a female donor in good health and CMV-seronegative. The sequenced material came from PBMCs.

The CDR3 loop is CAADRRQGSEQFF. The CDR3 coding sequence is TGTGCCGCCGACCGCAGACAGGGCTCTGAGCAGTTCTTC. The chain carries TRBV30 and TRBJ2-1, with 7 bases fitting TRBD1. The germline gives CDR1 GTSNPN, CDR2 SVGIG (reference sequence). This CDR3 has 13 amino acids. V gave up 8 bases and J gave up 9 bases; unmatched junction bases: 13. The variable domain in full, with the rest retrieved from reference TRBV30 and TRBJ2-1, is SQTIHQWPATLVQPVGSPLSLECTVEGTSNPNLYWYRQAAGRGLQLLFYSVGIGQISSEVPQNLSASRPQDRQFILSSKKLLLSDSGFYLCAADRRQGSEQFFGPGTRLTVL.